The 17 T cell receptor beta chains given below trace back to one sample, sequenced in a study of identical twins (dated by TCRdb to about 2016). The library relied on 5' RACE. The listed sequencing device is Illumina HiSeq 2000. Using fastp trimming at Q25 and MiXCR clonotype assembly, TCRdb reanalyzed the public sequencing data and kept in-frame beta chains. Here each entry gathers all rows of one CDR3 protein and keeps the most common genes and DNA. Recorded for this sample are fewer than 250,000 distinct CDR3 sequences; about 7.5% of them occurred a single time. Less than 6.5% of the sample belongs to the ten largest clones. This sample was also put to use in a study of yellow fever vaccine responses in identical twins.

The sample taken for sequencing was CD8+ T cells sorted from blood. These receptors were taken from a woman under 30 in good health.

This clonotype was observed a handful of times. The chain is built from TRBV11-2 and TRBJ1-1, with D uncertain. Germline CDR1 is SGHAT and CDR2 is FQNNGV. CDR3 length: 13 amino acids. The V end lost 1 base, the J end lost 7 bases, and 10 bases lay between the germline ends. CDR3 sequence: CASSLGGSDEAFF. The CDR3 bases are TGTGCCAGCAGCTTAGGAGGTTCAGATGAAGCTTTCTTT.

This clonotype was observed at least ten times. This chain joins TRBV5-5 and TRBJ1-1; unclear D gene. In germline, CDR1 is SGHKS, CDR2 YYEKEE (reference sequence). Between the trimmed V and J ends, which lost 2 bases and 3 bases, there was a span of 5 bases. This CDR3 has 12 residues. The CDR3: CASSFLDTEAFF. CDR3 coding DNA: TGTGCCAGCAGCTTTCTGGACACTGAAGCTTTCTTT. Looking up the rest from reference TRBV5-5 and TRBJ1-1 gives the full variable domain: DAGVTQSPTHLIKTRGQQVTLRCSPISGHKSVSWYQQVLGQGPQFIFQYYEKEERGRGNFPDRFSARQFPNYSSELNVNALLLGDSALYLCASSFLDTEAFFGQGTRLTVV.

There are a few counts of this clonotype. The CDR3 loop is CASSPGPIQGTETQYF. Written as DNA, the CDR3 is TGTGCCAGCAGTCCGGGACCCATACAAGGAACGGAGACCCAGTACTTC. V is TRBV28 and J is TRBJ2-5, with D perhaps being TRBD1 or TRBD2 (5 bases each). Trimming removed 5 bases from V and 5 bases from J, with 21 bases in between. CDR3 length equals 16 residues. Germline V gene lookup returns CDR1 MDHEN and CDR2 SYDVKM.

This clonotype has only a few counts. J is TRBJ2-2 and V is TRBV20-1; tentative D call: TRBD1 (5 bases). Germline V CDR1 and CDR2: DFQATT, SNEGSKA (reference sequence). CDR3 length equals 12 residues. V lost 5 bases to trimming and J lost 3 bases, with 7 bases between them. The DNA for the CDR3 is TGCAGTGCTCGGACATACACCGGGGAGCTGTTTTTT. It yields the protein CSARTYTGELFF.

There are many counts of this clonotype. The chain links TRBV24-1 to TRBJ2-5, with 8 bases that match TRBD2. With V trimmed by 4 bases and J by 2 bases, 8 bases remained unmatched. CDR1 is KGHDR and CDR2 is SFDVKD in the germline V gene. The CDR3 spans 16 residues. The CDR3, as DNA: TGTGCCACCAGTGAACCGTTAGCGGGAAGGCAAGAGACCCAGTACTTC. This translates into CATSEPLAGRQETQYF.

The rearrangement joins TRBV6-5 to TRBJ2-7; D possibly corresponds to TRBD1 (6 bases). The CDR3 is made up of 12 amino acids. Trimming took off 0 bases at V and 6 bases at J, with 6 bases between the two ends. Germline values: CDR1 MNHEY, CDR2 SVGAGI. The CDR3 sequence: CASSYSRGEQYF. In nucleotides, the CDR3 is TGTGCCAGCAGTTACTCCAGGGGCGAGCAGTACTTC.

The J gene is TRBJ2-2, the V gene TRBV9, with a weak D call TRBD1 (5 bases). The ends were cut back, 0 bases at V and 6 bases at J, with 6 bases in the middle. The germline CDR1 and CDR2 sequences are SGDLS and YYNGEE. The CDR3 is 13 amino acids. In DNA, the CDR3 is TGTGCCAGCAGCGTAGGGGGCGCCGGGGAGCTGTTTTTT. Translated: CASSVGGAGELFF.

This clonotype was recorded a few times. The missing conserved phenylalanine or tryptophan at the end of this CDR3 makes a read error likely. V usage is TRBV20-1 and J usage is TRBJ2-5; unclear D gene. The germline gives CDR1 DFQATT, CDR2 SNEGSKA (reference sequence). The CDR3 sequence is 11 residues long. V dropped 0 bases and J dropped 8 bases, with 7 bases sitting between them. This CDR3 reads CSARDRSTQYC. The CDR3 bases are TGCAGTGCTAGAGATCGGTCAACCCAGTACTGC.

The chain uses TRBV20-1 and TRBJ2-1, with D possibly being TRBD1 (6 bases). Germline CDR1 is DFQATT and CDR2 is SNEGSKA (reference sequence). Trimming left V 2 bases short and J 4 bases short, with 12 bases between. CDR3 size: 14 residues. The CDR3 reads CSARNSDSYNEQFF. The CDR3, as DNA: TGCAGTGCTAGAAACTCGGACAGTTACAATGAGCAGTTCTTC.

CDR3 in DNA: TGCGCCAGCAGCTTTGAGGGACAGGGGGCAGATACGCAGTATTTT. This gives the protein CASSFEGQGADTQYF. The chain has TRBV5-1 and TRBJ2-3, with 11 bases fitting TRBD1. The CDR3 length is 15 residues. Germline lookup yields CDR1 SGHRS and CDR2 YFSETQ. The ends lost 2 bases at V and 4 bases at J; junction bases unmatched: 3. Together with reference TRBV5-1 and TRBJ2-3, the CDR3 gives the full variable domain: KAGVTQTPRYLIKTRGQQVTLSCSPISGHRSVSWYQQTPGQGLQFLFEYFSETQRNKGNFPGRFSGRQFSNSRSEMNVSTLELGDSALYLCASSFEGQGADTQYFGPGTRLTVL.

This clonotype was detected a few times. The chain is built from TRBV6-5 and TRBJ2-6, with D possibly being TRBD2 (5 bases). Germline V gene data show CDR1 as MNHEY and CDR2 as SVGAGI. Deletions cut 2 bases from V and 0 bases from J, with 11 bases between. This CDR3 is 17 amino acids long. The DNA for the CDR3 is TGTGCCAGCAGTTACGGGGAGACGTCCTCTGGGGCCAACGTCCTGACTTTC. Protein sequence: CASSYGETSSGANVLTF.

This clonotype was picked up a small number of times. The rearrangement uses TRBV15 and TRBJ2-7; D is unresolved. CDR1 is LNHNV, CDR2 YYDKDF, per germline (reference sequence). Trimming took off 0 bases at V and 4 bases at J, with 7 bases between the two ends. The CDR3 has 13 residues. This CDR3 is CATSREVSYEQYV. As DNA, the CDR3 is TGTGCCACCAGCAGAGAGGTCTCATACGAGCAGTACGTC.

V is TRBV15 and J is TRBJ2-1, with no clear D. Germline loops: CDR1 LNHNV, CDR2 YYDKDF (reference sequence). CDR3 length equals 16 residues. V was trimmed by 0 bases and J by 7 bases, leaving 16 bases between them. CDR3 in amino acids: CATSRDNAGLFNEQFF. The CDR3 DNA sequence: TGTGCCACCAGCAGAGATAATGCCGGGCTTTTTAATGAGCAGTTCTTC. Full variable domain (rest looked up from reference TRBV15 and TRBJ2-1): DAMVIQNPRYQVTQFGKPVTLSCSQTLNHNVMYWYQQKSSQAPKLLFHYYDKDFNNEADTPDNFQSRRPNTSFCFLDIRSPGLGDTAMYLCATSRDNAGLFNEQFFGPGTRLTVL.

This clonotype has at least ten counts. The chain joins TRBV28 to TRBJ1-1; D unclear. The CDR3 consists of 13 residues. CDR1 is MDHEN and CDR2 is SYDVKM in the germline V gene. The V gene lost 3 bases and the J gene lost 6 bases, with 11 bases spanning the gap. CDR3 protein: CASSFRGYSEAFF. The CDR3 bases are TGTGCCAGCAGTTTTCGGGGTTATTCTGAAGCTTTCTTT.

This clonotype was recorded at least ten times. In DNA form, the CDR3 reads TGTGCCAGCAGCTTAGGCCACACGAACACCGGGGAGCTGTTTTTT. This translates into CASSLGHTNTGELFF. The chain employs TRBV7-6 and TRBJ2-2; D gene unclear. This CDR3 contains 15 residues. The germline CDR1 and CDR2 sequences are SGHVS and FNYEAQ. V was trimmed by 1 base and J by 0 bases, leaving 6 bases between them.

This clonotype was seen many times. The chain is built from TRBV27 and TRBJ2-7; D may be TRBD2 (6 bases). From germline, CDR1 is MNHEY and CDR2 SMNVEV (reference sequence). Trimming cost V 5 bases and J 1 base, with 12 bases left between them. The length of the CDR3 is 14 residues. The CDR3 DNA follows: TGTGCCAGCAGTGTTGCAGGGACTTCCTACGAGCAGTACTTC. Its protein is CASSVAGTSYEQYF.

The table lists this clonotype with many counts. The V gene is TRBV2, the J gene TRBJ2-2, with 7 nucleotides matching TRBD2. Germline lookup yields CDR1 SNHLY and CDR2 FYNNEI. The CDR3 totals 18 residues. V lost 3 bases and J lost 3; bases outside the gene matches: 13. The CDR3 is CASSDLAADNQDTGELFF. CDR3 coding DNA: TGTGCCAGCAGTGATCTAGCGGCGGACAATCAGGACACCGGGGAGCTGTTTTTT.